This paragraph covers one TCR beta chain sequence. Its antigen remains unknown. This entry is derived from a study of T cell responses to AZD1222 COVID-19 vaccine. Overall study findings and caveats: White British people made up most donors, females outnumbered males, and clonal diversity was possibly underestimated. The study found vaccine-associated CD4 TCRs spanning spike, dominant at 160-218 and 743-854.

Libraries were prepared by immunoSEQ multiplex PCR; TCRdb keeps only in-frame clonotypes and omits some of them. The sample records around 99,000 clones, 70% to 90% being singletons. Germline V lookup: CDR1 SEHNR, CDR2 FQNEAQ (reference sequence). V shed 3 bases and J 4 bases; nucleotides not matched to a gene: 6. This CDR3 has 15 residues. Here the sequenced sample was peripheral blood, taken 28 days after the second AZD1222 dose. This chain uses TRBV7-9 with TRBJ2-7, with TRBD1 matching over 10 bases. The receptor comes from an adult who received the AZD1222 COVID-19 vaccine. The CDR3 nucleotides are TGTGCCAGCAGCTTCGAGGACAGGGGGATATACGAGCAGTACTTC. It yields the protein CASSFEDRGIYEQYF.